This is a list of T cell receptor beta chains from one sample in a study of T cell responses to AZD1222 COVID-19 vaccine. The protocol was immunoSEQ multiplex PCR, while the TCRdb copy is restricted to in-frame clones and leaves out a portion. The sample has some 56,000 clones, roughly 89% seen once. The sequencing here drew on peripheral blood, taken 28 days after the second AZD1222 dose. Receptors originate from an adult who received the AZD1222 COVID-19 vaccine. Both conserved end residues are part of each CDR3. A D gene is named only where the DNA matches it firmly. The size entry is marked missing in some rows and otherwise reads once, few, many or a size class.

>TRBJ2-1|.|once|TRBV19
CASSIGGYNEQFF
TGTGCCAGTAGTATTGGGGGATACAATGAGCAGTTCTTC
>TRBJ1-1|.|.|TRBV10-1
CASSKDHNTEAFF
TGCGCCAGCAGTAAGGACCATAACACTGAAGCTTTCTTT
>TRBJ2-7|.|.|TRBV3-1/TRBV3-2
CASSQRPSEQYF
TGTGCCAGCAGCCAACGCCCCTCCGAGCAGTACTTC
>TRBJ2-5|.|few|TRBV11-2
CASSLAVRETQYF
TGTGCCAGCAGCTTGGCCGTCAGGGAGACCCAGTACTTC
>TRBJ2-1|.|few|TRBV10-1
CASSELLEGEQFF
TGCGCCAGCAGTGAGCTACTAGAGGGTGAGCAGTTCTTC
>TRBJ1-2|.|.|TRBV5-5
CASSLAQNYGYTF
TGTGCCAGCAGCTTGGCCCAGAACTATGGCTACACCTTC
>TRBJ2-3|TRBD2|once|TRBV10-3
CAISATSGKTDTQYF
TGTGCCATCAGTGCGACTAGCGGGAAAACAGATACGCAGTATTTT
>TRBJ2-1|.|once|TRBV18
CASSPRLADNEQFF
TGTGCCAGCTCACCAAGGCTAGCCGACAATGAGCAGTTCTTC
>TRBJ2-3|TRBD2|.|TRBV27
CASSSWGLAATDTQYF
TGTGCCAGCAGTTCCTGGGGACTAGCGGCCACAGATACGCAGTATTTT
>TRBJ2-1|TRBD1|once|TRBV29-1
CSVSVQGGSYNEQFF
TGCAGCGTTTCCGTACAGGGGGGATCCTACAATGAGCAGTTCTTC
>TRBJ2-3|TRBD2|.|TRBV10-1
CASCSGSTDTQYF
TGCGCCAGCTGTAGCGGGAGCACAGATACGCAGTATTTT
>TRBJ1-4|TRBD1|.|TRBV27
CASSRQGEKLFF
TGTGCCAGCAGTCGACAGGGTGAAAAACTGTTTTTT
>TRBJ1-4|TRBD1|.|TRBV7-7
CASSPAGTGGQLDNEKLFF
TGTGCCAGCAGCCCTGCCGGGACAGGGGGCCAACTGGATAATGAAAAACTGTTTTTT
>TRBJ2-4|.|once|TRBV6-5
CASSYSNGLGGIQYF
TGTGCCAGCAGTTACTCGAATGGGCTGGGTGGCATTCAGTACTTC